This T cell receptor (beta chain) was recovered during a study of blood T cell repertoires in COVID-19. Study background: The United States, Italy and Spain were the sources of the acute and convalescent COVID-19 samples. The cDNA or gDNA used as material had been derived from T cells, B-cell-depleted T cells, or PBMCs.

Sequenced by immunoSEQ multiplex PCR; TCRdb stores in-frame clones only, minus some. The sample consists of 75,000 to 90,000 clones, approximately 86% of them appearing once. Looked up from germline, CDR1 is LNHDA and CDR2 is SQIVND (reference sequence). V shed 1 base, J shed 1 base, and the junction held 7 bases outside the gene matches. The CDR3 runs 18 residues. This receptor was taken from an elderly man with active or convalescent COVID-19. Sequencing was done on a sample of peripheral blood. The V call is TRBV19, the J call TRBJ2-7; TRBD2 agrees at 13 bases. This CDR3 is CASSIGTSGSWWSYEQYV. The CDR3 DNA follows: TGTGCCAGTAGTATAGGGACTAGCGGGAGTTGGTGGTCCTACGAGCAGTACGTC.